A selection of T cell receptor beta chains follows, all from one sample in a study of post-analysis software for immune sequencing data. TCRdb ran MiXCR on the PCR reads and lists one entry per CDR3 protein. The sample shows 380,000 or so distinct CDR3 sequences, roughly 36% of them seen only once. The sample taken for sequencing was blood. The source is a girl aged 5 to 17 with multiple sclerosis. The CDR3 runs from the conserved cysteine through the conserved F or W. D genes are given only for firm matches. Rows give clone size only sometimes, using once, few, many, or a class for an expanded clone.

clone_size cdr3_length j_call v_call d_call cdr3_nt cdr3_aa
few 12 TRBJ2-5 TRBV2 TRBD1 TGTGCCAGCCTAACAGGGGGAGAGACCCAGTACTTC CASLTGGETQYF
- 14 TRBJ1-1 TRBV5-4 - TGTGCCAGCAGACAGGACACGTCGAACACTGAAGCTTTCTTT CASRQDTSNTEAFF
few 14 TRBJ2-7 TRBV2 - TGTGCCAGCAGACCCCTAGCAAGCTCGGGTGAGCAGTACTTC CASRPLASSGEQYF
- 15 TRBJ2-7 TRBV4-1 - TGCGCCAGCAGCCAAGACGTGAGCAGGGTTTACGAGCAGTACTTC CASSQDVSRVYEQYF
many 11 TRBJ2-1 TRBV29-1 - TGCAGCGTTGAAGACTACAATGAGCAGTTCTTC CSVEDYNEQFF
- 15 TRBJ2-5 TRBV6-2/TRBV6-3 - TGTGCCAGCAGTTACCCCCCAAGGGAAGAGAACACCCAGTACTTC CASSYPPREENTQYF
- 16 TRBJ2-5 TRBV7-2 TRBD2 TGTGCCAGCAGCTCCGGACTAGCAAGGTCTCGGGAGACCCAGTACTTC CASSSGLARSRETQYF
few 16 TRBJ2-2 TRBV4-3 - TGCGCCAGCAGCCTAAACCCGGTGGGGAACACCGGGGAGCTGTTTTTT CASSLNPVGNTGELFF
few 15 TRBJ1-1 TRBV7-3 - TGTGCCAGCAGCTCTCAGGGCGGAATGAACACTGAAGCTTTCTTT CASSSQGGMNTEAFF
few 14 TRBJ1-2 TRBV19 TRBD1 TGTGCCAGTAGTCGAGGGACAGAAACATATGGCTACACCTTC CASSRGTETYGYTF
- 14 TRBJ2-7 TRBV12-3/TRBV12-4 TRBD1 TGTGCCAGCACCCAACGGACAGGGGGGCTCGAGCAGTACTTC CASTQRTGGLEQYF
- 15 TRBJ2-1 TRBV5-6 TRBD2 TGTGCCAGCAGCTTGACCGGACTAGCGCACAATGAGCAGTTCTTC CASSLTGLAHNEQFF
- 16 TRBJ2-5 TRBV2 TRBD2 TGTGCCAGCAGTGATGGACTAGCGGGAGGGTCAGAGACCCAGTACTTC CASSDGLAGGSETQYF
few 15 TRBJ2-7 TRBV4-1 - TGCGCCAGCAGCCAAGAGGCGGGCAGGGGTTACGAGCAGTACTTC CASSQEAGRGYEQYF
- 15 TRBJ1-2 TRBV6-6 TRBD1 TGTGCCCGCAGTTACAGGCAGGGGGGTAACTATGGCTACACCTTC CARSYRQGGNYGYTF
few 14 TRBJ2-2 TRBV7-2 - TGTGCCAGCAGCCCCATGGAGGTCACCGGGGAGCTGTTTTTT CASSPMEVTGELFF
- 13 TRBJ2-1 TRBV5-6 - TGTGCCAGCAGCCCCGGGACACCAAATAAGCAGTTCTTC CASSPGTPNKQFF
- 14 TRBJ1-5 TRBV20-1 - TGCAGTGCTTCACAAACAGCGGACAATCAGCCCCAGCATTTT CSASQTADNQPQHF
- 15 TRBJ1-1 TRBV12-3/TRBV12-4 - TGTGCCAGCAGTTTATTCAGGGCCCGGGAGACTGAAGCTTTCTTT CASSLFRARETEAFF
- 12 TRBJ2-5 TRBV7-9 - TGTGCCAGCAGCCCACGGGTAGAGACCCAGTACTTC CASSPRVETQYF
- 12 TRBJ2-7 TRBV3-1 - TGTGCCAGCAGCCACCCGGCGGAAGGGCAGTACTTC CASSHPAEGQYF
once 14 TRBJ1-1 TRBV12-5 - TGTGCTAGTGGTTTGGTACCCCAGAACACTGAAGCTTTCTTT CASGLVPQNTEAFF
- 16 TRBJ2-7 TRBV10-3 TRBD1 TGTGCCATCAGTGGGGTAGGACAGGGGCACCCCTACGAGCAGTACTTC CAISGVGQGHPYEQYF
- 15 TRBJ2-7 TRBV4-3 TRBD2 TGCGCCAGCAGCCTCGCGGGGACTAGCGGAGACGAGCAGTACTTC CASSLAGTSGDEQYF
- 16 TRBJ2-3 TRBV20-1 - TGCAGTGCTAGACCCGTGGGGTTGACGTTTACAGATACGCAGTATTTT CSARPVGLTFTDTQYF
- 13 TRBJ1-2 TRBV5-1 - TGCGCCAGCAGTGGCTCCGAGGTGGAAGGCTACACCTTC CASSGSEVEGYTF
- 15 TRBJ2-3 TRBV3-1 - TGTGCCAGCAGCCAATTTCCGGGGGTCACAGATACGCAGTATTTT CASSQFPGVTDTQYF
few 16 TRBJ2-1 TRBV27 - TGTGCCAGCAGTCCTATCTCCGGGTCCCTTTACAATGAGCAGTTCTTC CASSPISGSLYNEQFF
few 15 TRBJ2-7 TRBV7-2 TRBD1 TGTGCCAGCAGCTCAGTCCAGACAGGGGGCGTCGAGCAGTACTTC CASSSVQTGGVEQYF
few 16 TRBJ1-1 TRBV27 TRBD1 TGTGCCAGCAGTTTTATTCGACAGGGCATGAACACTGAAGCTTTCTTT CASSFIRQGMNTEAFF
- 14 TRBJ2-7 TRBV7-9 TRBD2 TGTGCCAGCAGCGATAGCGGGGGTCGCTACGAGCAGTACTTC CASSDSGGRYEQYF
few 12 TRBJ1-6 TRBV12-3/TRBV12-4 - TGTGCCAGCAGATCCCCGGGTTCACCCCTCCACTTT CASRSPGSPLHF
many 15 TRBJ2-5 TRBV10-3 TRBD2 TGTGCCATCAGTGTTGGGACTAGGGCAGAAGAGACCCAGTACTTC CAISVGTRAEETQYF
- 15 TRBJ2-7 TRBV20-1 - TGCAGTGCTAGAGATCTGAGCGGACCCGTCTACGAGCAGTACTTC CSARDLSGPVYEQYF
- 13 TRBJ1-2 TRBV7-9 - TGTGCCAGCAGCCAGTCCGGTACGCTTGGCTACACCTTC CASSQSGTLGYTF
many 14 TRBJ2-7 TRBV7-2 TRBD1 TGTGCCAGCAGCTTGGACAGGGGCGCCTACGAGCAGTACTTC CASSLDRGAYEQYF
- 16 TRBJ2-7 TRBV7-2 TRBD2 TGTGCCAGCAGCTTAGGACGTGGCGGGGGGCGGTACGAGCAGTACTTC CASSLGRGGGRYEQYF
few 14 TRBJ2-1 TRBV5-6 - TGTGCCAGCAGCCCCCCGTGGGGGGCGGATGAGCAGTTCTTC CASSPPWGADEQFF
few 13 TRBJ2-4 TRBV6-1 - TGTGCCAGCAGTCCCGGGACGCTAAACATTCAGTACTTC CASSPGTLNIQYF
- 19 TRBJ1-6 TRBV3-1 - TGTGCCAGCAGCCAAGATTGGGGAATCCCTCCCCTTTTGGATTCACCCCTCCACTTT CASSQDWGIPPLLDSPLHF
- 16 TRBJ2-6 TRBV29-1 TRBD2 TGCAGCGTTGAAGAGCGGGAGGCCCCTGGGGCCAACGTCCTGACTTTC CSVEEREAPGANVLTF
- 15 TRBJ1-1 TRBV9 - TGTGCCAGCAGCGCCGTTGCGGGGGGAAACACTGAAGCTTTCTTT CASSAVAGGNTEAFF
few 11 TRBJ2-5 TRBV20-1 - TGCGGTGCTAGAGAAATGGAGACCCAGTACTTC CGAREMETQYF
- 16 TRBJ1-1 TRBV29-1 TRBD1 TGCAGCGTTCTCACCGGGACAGGGGGGCTGAACACTGAAGCTTTCTTT CSVLTGTGGLNTEAFF
few 12 TRBJ2-5 TRBV29-1 - TGCAGCCTTTTCGACACACAAGAGACCCAGTACTTC CSLFDTQETQYF
few 16 TRBJ2-7 TRBV6-2/TRBV6-3 - TGTGCCAGCAGTTACTCCCTGGACGGCGGAGGGTACGAGCAGTACTTC CASSYSLDGGGYEQYF
few 17 TRBJ1-6 TRBV4-2 - TGTGCCAGCAGCCAAGAGGCCGCTCCAGGGTCCGGTTCACCCCTCCACTTT CASSQEAAPGSGSPLHF
once 15 TRBJ2-1 TRBV19 - TGTGCCAGTAGTATAGGGACAGACTCCTACAATGAGCAGTTCTTC CASSIGTDSYNEQFF
- 15 TRBJ2-7 TRBV11-2 TRBD2 TGTGCCAGCAGCTTAGGTAGCGGGGTCCCCTACGAGCAGTACTTC CASSLGSGVPYEQYF
few 15 TRBJ1-5 TRBV4-1 - TGCGCCAGCAGAGCTCAGGGTGGAAGCAATCAGCCCCAGCATTTT CASRAQGGSNQPQHF
few 12 TRBJ1-2 TRBV12-3/TRBV12-4 - TGTGCCAGCAGCCCAAGACCCTATGGCTACACCTTC CASSPRPYGYTF
few 14 TRBJ2-1 TRBV29-1 - TGCAGCGTTGAGGGGCCGGGGACCTACAATGAGCAGTTCTTC CSVEGPGTYNEQFF
- 15 TRBJ2-3 TRBV27 - TGTGCCAGCATGGATAGTGGGTTGGCGTCAGATACGCAGTATTTT CASMDSGLASDTQYF
- 13 TRBJ2-7 TRBV11-2 - TGTGCCAGCAGCTTGGGCCCTGGGATCGAGCAGTACTTC CASSLGPGIEQYF
- 15 TRBJ1-2 TRBV4-2 TRBD1 TGTGCCAGCAGCCCCAGCGGACAGGGGCCCTATGGCTACACCTTC CASSPSGQGPYGYTF